The 23 T cell receptor beta chains below come from one sample, sequenced in a study of shared clonotypes between healthy human individuals. The method was immunoSEQ multiplex PCR; TCRdb's version includes in-frame clones alone and lacks a portion of them. The top ten hold 0.3% to 0.45% of the sample, which has 2 million to 2.5 million clones, 80% to 95% seen once. Sequenced material: naive CD4+ T cells from PBMCs. Specified subset: CD45RA+ positively selected. The receptor set was obtained from a man younger than 35 in good health. Some clones in this sample may be carry-over from other donors' samples.

This rearrangement joins TRBV7-2 to TRBJ2-5, with D perhaps being TRBD1 or TRBD2 (5 bases each). The CDR3 length is 13 residues. Trimming took off 3 bases at V and 5 bases at J, with 10 bases between the two ends. The germline V gene encodes CDR1 SGHTA and CDR2 FQGNSA. The DNA for the CDR3 is TGTGCCAGCAGCTTGAGGGGCGTTGAGACCCAGTACTTC. Amino acids: CASSLRGVETQYF.

V usage is TRBV19 and J usage is TRBJ2-3; 7 bases map to TRBD2. Germline-derived CDR1 and CDR2 are LNHDA and SQIVND (reference sequence). The CDR3 sequence is 12 residues long. The J segment lost 4 bases and the V segment lost 6 bases, leaving 1 base of the junction unmatched. CDR3 sequence: CASRGGADTQYF. As DNA, the CDR3 is TGTGCCAGTAGGGGGGGGGCAGATACGCAGTATTTT. Using reference TRBV19 and TRBJ2-3 for the parts outside the CDR3, the full variable domain is DGGITQSPKYLFRKEGQNVTLSCEQNLNHDAMYWYRQDPGQGLRLIYYSQIVNDFQKGDIAEGYSVSREKKESFPLTVTSAQKNPTAFYLCASRGGADTQYFGPGTRLTVL.

The V gene is TRBV28, the J gene TRBJ1-5; D is possibly TRBD1 (5 bases). Germline V lookup: CDR1 MDHEN, CDR2 SYDVKM. This CDR3 spans 14 amino acids. V dropped 6 bases and J dropped 11 bases, with 20 bases sitting between them. As DNA, the CDR3 is TGTGCCAGCAGACCCCAGGGAAGGGAGGTGGCCCAGCATTTT. Translating gives CASRPQGREVAQHF. Drawing the rest from reference TRBV28 and TRBJ1-5, the complete variable domain is DVKVTQSSRYLVKRTGEKVFLECVQDMDHENMFWYRQDPGLGLRLIYFSYDVKMKEKGDIPEGYSVSREKKERFSLILESASTNQTSMYLCASRPQGREVAQHFGDGTRLSIL.

V is TRBV7-8 and J is TRBJ1-1; no clear D gene. The V gene's germline CDR1 is SGHVS and CDR2 FQNEAQ. This CDR3 has 15 residues. Trimming took 7 bases from V and 5 from J, leaving 20 bases between them. The DNA for the CDR3 is TGTGCCAGCACCCCCGGGTTGTTAGAGTCTACTGAAGCTTTCTTT. Amino acids: CASTPGLLESTEAFF.

The V call is TRBV12-5, the J call TRBJ2-1; perhaps TRBD2 as D (6 bases). This CDR3 has 14 residues. CDR1 is LGHNT and CDR2 is FRNRAP in the germline V gene. Trimming took off 6 bases at V and 2 bases at J, with 11 bases between the two ends. The chain's CDR3 is CASGSGYTYNEQFF. The CDR3, as DNA: TGTGCTAGTGGAAGCGGGTACACCTACAATGAGCAGTTCTTC.

This clone was counted once. The V gene is TRBV6-1, the J gene TRBJ2-7; 10 bases map to TRBD1. V shed 3 bases, J shed 7 bases, and the junction held 9 bases outside the gene matches. The germline V gene encodes CDR1 MNHNS and CDR2 SASEGT. The CDR3 contains 15 residues. CDR3 nucleotide sequence: TGTGCCAGCAGTGAGACCGGGACAGGGGCGGAAGAGCAGTACTTC. Translating gives CASSETGTGAEEQYF.

This chain joins TRBV4-1 and TRBJ1-5; 8 nucleotides agree with TRBD1. V shed 4 bases, J shed 6 bases, and the junction held 11 bases outside the gene matches. Germline V gives CDR1 MGHRA, CDR2 YSYEKL. This CDR3 has 16 amino acids. The CDR3 bases are TGCGCCAGCAGCCCCGGAGGCGCCAGGGGGCGTCAGCCCCAGCATTTT. Protein sequence: CASSPGGARGRQPQHF.

This rearrangement joins TRBV28 to TRBJ1-5; possible D gene TRBD1, 5 bases. The CDR3 consists of 16 residues. Trimming pared 6 bases from V and 1 base from J, leaving 16 bases between. The V gene's germline CDR1 is MDHEN and CDR2 SYDVKM. The CDR3 loop reads CASRLYGQGSNQPQHF. For the CDR3, the DNA is TGTGCCAGCAGACTATATGGGCAGGGAAGCAATCAGCCCCAGCATTTT.

The chain combines TRBV5-6 with TRBJ2-3; possible D gene TRBD2, 5 bases. CDR3 length: 16 residues. The germline gives CDR1 SGHDT, CDR2 YYEEEE. Trimming took off 0 bases at V and 4 bases at J, with 15 bases between the two ends. CDR3 loop: CASSLERKGMSDTQYF. The CDR3, as DNA: TGTGCCAGCAGCTTGGAGCGGAAAGGGATGTCAGATACGCAGTATTTT.

This clone was counted once. The chain links TRBV15 to TRBJ2-3, with D maybe TRBD1 (6 bases). V lost 1 base and J 1 base, leaving 12 bases between the germline ends. Germline lookup yields CDR1 LNHNV and CDR2 YYDKDF (reference sequence). The CDR3 length is 16 residues. The CDR3 reads CATSRGQGLGTDTQYF. The CDR3, as DNA: TGTGCCACCAGCAGAGGTCAGGGGCTTGGCACAGATACGCAGTATTTT.

The rearrangement joins TRBV9 to TRBJ1-1; the D gene is possibly TRBD1 (6 bases). CDR3 size: 13 residues. The V end was cut by 3 bases, the J end by 9 bases, with 15 bases between. Germline-derived CDR1 and CDR2 are SGDLS and YYNGEE. CDR3 loop: CASSASGEAKAFF. The CDR3, as DNA: TGTGCCAGCAGCGCTTCAGGGGAGGCTAAAGCTTTCTTT.

This clone was seen just once. The genes are TRBV11-2 and TRBJ2-1; no clear D gene. Per germline, CDR1 SGHAT and CDR2 FQNNGV. The germline V and J ends were trimmed by 5 bases and 6 bases, with 14 bases remaining between them. The CDR3 runs 14 residues. This chain's CDR3 is CASSQPRGTNEQFF. The CDR3 DNA reads as TGTGCCAGCAGCCAGCCGAGAGGAACCAATGAGCAGTTCTTC.

As concerns this clone: Different DNA sequences within this sample yield the same CDR3. This chain connects TRBV2 to TRBJ1-1, with 8 bases matching TRBD1. The junction had 3 bases not matched to a gene; V was cut back by 8 bases and J by 1 base. The CDR3 runs 13 residues. The germline V gene encodes CDR1 SNHLY and CDR2 FYNNEI. The CDR3 nucleotides are TGTGCCAGCCTAGGACAGGGGAACACTGAAGCTTTCTTT. It translates to CASLGQGNTEAFF.

This chain uses TRBV7-9 with TRBJ2-7; D remains unclear. The CDR3 sequence is 14 residues long. The V and J ends lost 5 bases and 0 bases respectively, with 11 bases between them. Germline loops: CDR1 SEHNR, CDR2 FQNEAQ (reference sequence). CDR3 sequence: CASSRRGSSYEQYF. The CDR3 region has the DNA TGTGCCAGCAGCAGGCGAGGCAGCTCCTACGAGCAGTACTTC.

This clone has only one observation. V is TRBV6-1 and J is TRBJ1-1; maybe TRBD1 (5 bases). The CDR3 extends over 15 amino acids. Germline V gene sequence: CDR1 MNHNS, CDR2 SASEGT. V was shortened by 2 bases and J by 0 bases, with 10 bases between the two germline ends. The DNA for the CDR3 is TGTGCCAGCAGTGAAACCGCAGGGCTGAACACTGAAGCTTTCTTT. Its protein is CASSETAGLNTEAFF.

The rearrangement uses TRBV21-1 and TRBJ1-1; no DNA check was done on the table's D call, TRBD1. TRBV21-1 is designated a pseudogene. The CDR3 loop spans 13 amino acids. For the CDR3, the DNA is TGTGCCAGCGCGGGACAGAGTAACACTGAAGCTTTCTTT. It yields the protein CASAGQSNTEAFF.

The chain combines TRBV5-4 with TRBJ1-1; possibly TRBD1 for D (5 bases). The V end lost 2 bases, the J end lost 6 bases, and 14 bases lay between the germline ends. The CDR3 length is 14 residues. The V gene's germline CDR1 is SGHNT and CDR2 YYREEE (reference sequence). The CDR3 is CASSFGGARAEAFF. CDR3 sequence (DNA): TGTGCCAGCAGCTTCGGAGGGGCGCGAGCTGAAGCTTTCTTT.

The CDR3 coding sequence is TGCAGCGTCGGACAGGGACCCCCCGAGCAGTACTTC. Amino acids: CSVGQGPPEQYF. V usage is TRBV29-1 and J usage is TRBJ2-7; 8 positions match TRBD1. The CDR3 sequence is 12 residues long. The V segment lost 6 bases and the J segment 6 bases; nucleotides outside the gene matches: 7. From germline, CDR1 is SQVTM and CDR2 ANQGSEA.

The chain links TRBV25-1 to TRBJ1-1; 7 bases agree with TRBD1. The germline V gene has CDR1 MGHDK and CDR2 SYGVNS. The V gene end was trimmed by 7 bases and the J gene end by 1 base; junction bases not matched to a gene: 6. The CDR3 totals 14 residues. The CDR3 protein is CASKNDRANTEAFF. The CDR3 region has the DNA TGTGCCAGCAAGAACGACAGGGCGAACACTGAAGCTTTCTTT.

The CDR3 coding sequence is TGTGCCAGCAGCTTATTTCCCGGGCATGCCTACGAGCAGTACTTC. Its translation: CASSLFPGHAYEQYF. The J gene is TRBJ2-7, the V gene TRBV7-3, with D hard to call. Trimming took 2 bases from V and 2 from J, leaving 13 bases between them. CDR3 length: 15 amino acids. CDR1 and CDR2 from the germline V gene are SGHTA and FQGTGA.

The chain uses TRBV5-1 and TRBJ2-3, with TRBD2 matching over 13 bases. V lost 4 bases and J lost 3; bases outside the gene matches: 5. This CDR3 is built from 16 residues. Germline assignment: CDR1 SGHRS and CDR2 YFSETQ. CDR3 bases: TGCGCCAGCAGCCCTGGGACTAGCGGGACAACAGATACGCAGTATTTT. This translates into CASSPGTSGTTDTQYF.

V and J are TRBV28 and TRBJ2-3; no definite D call. Germline-derived CDR1 and CDR2 are MDHEN and SYDVKM. V was clipped by 7 bases and J by 2 bases, with 13 bases between them. The CDR3 is made up of 14 amino acids. CDR3 amino acids: CASTLTWVTDTQYF. For the CDR3, the DNA is TGTGCCAGCACCTTGACATGGGTCACAGATACGCAGTATTTT.

The gene calls are TRBV7-2 and TRBJ2-3; 14 bases are a match to TRBD2. The J segment lost 7 bases and the V segment lost 5 bases, leaving 8 bases of the junction unmatched. Germline V gene data show CDR1 as SGHTA and CDR2 as FQGNSA. There are 16 residues in the CDR3. The CDR3 nucleotides read TGTGCCAGCAGCCCCCGGACTAGCGGGAGGATCAATACGCAGTATTTT. It yields the protein CASSPRTSGRINTQYF.